The subject of this entry is one TCR beta chain. What it recognizes is unknown. The source of the sample is a study of cytomegalovirus exposure and HLA in healthy donors. Study results and limitations: As a later analysis revealed, most CMV-associated TCR beta chains appeared HLA-restricted.

PCR used 60 Vbeta primers and 13 Jbeta primers. Repertoires were generated with immunoSEQ multiplex PCR, while TCRdb's copy carries only in-frame clones and drops some. In the table there are 160,000 or so clones, roughly 84% of which are singletons. Unmatched junction bases numbered 8, after V lost 3 bases and J lost 1 base. Germline V gene data show CDR1 as SGHTA and CDR2 as FQGNSA. The CDR3 consists of 16 residues. J is TRBJ1-2 and V is TRBV7-2; 7 bases are shared with TRBD1. Material for sequencing was PBMCs. This sequence was found in a woman between 18 and 30 years old in good health and CMV-seronegative. The CDR3 DNA reads TGTGCCAGCAGCTTCCCCGGGACAGCGGTTAACTATGGCTACACCTTC. It encodes CASSFPGTAVNYGYTF.